This TCR beta chain was sequenced during a study of cytomegalovirus exposure and HLA in healthy donors. The PCR used 60 Vbeta and 13 Jbeta primers. TCRdb's table, derived via immunoSEQ multiplex PCR, lists solely in-frame clones and lacks some. The table includes around 130,000 clones, approximately 86% detected once. Regarding the study as a whole: One later analysis reportedly identified an Asian-associated ancestry cluster that showed fewer N-insertions than the approximately 600-donor mean. Trimming of TCR beta V- and J-genes showed a link, identified in a later analysis, to a missense DCLRE1C variant. Generally TCR sequences proved uncommon, though certain public TCRs appeared in numerous donors.

A remark on this clone: The antigen is undetermined.

The sequencing input was PBMCs. This sequence was found in a woman in her thirties or forties in good health and CMV-seronegative.

The CDR3 nucleotides read TGTGCCAGCAGCCCAGACGGCGGTATATCCTACGAGCAGTACTTC. Its translation: CASSPDGGISYEQYF. J is TRBJ2-7 and V is TRBV9, with D uncertain. Trimming took off 4 bases at V and 1 base at J, with 15 bases between the two ends. CDR1 is SGDLS and CDR2 is YYNGEE in the germline V gene. The CDR3 sequence is 15 residues long.